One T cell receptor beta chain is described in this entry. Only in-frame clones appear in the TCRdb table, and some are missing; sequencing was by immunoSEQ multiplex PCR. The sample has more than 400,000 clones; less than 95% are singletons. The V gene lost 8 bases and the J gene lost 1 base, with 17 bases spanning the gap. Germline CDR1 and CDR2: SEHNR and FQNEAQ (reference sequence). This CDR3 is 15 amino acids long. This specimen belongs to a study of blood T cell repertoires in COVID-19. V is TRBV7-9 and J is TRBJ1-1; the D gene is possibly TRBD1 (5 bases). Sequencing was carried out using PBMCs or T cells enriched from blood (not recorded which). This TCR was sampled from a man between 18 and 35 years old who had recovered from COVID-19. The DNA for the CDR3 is TGTGCCAGCGGGGTGGGGGGAGTAAAGAACACTGAAGCTTTCTTT. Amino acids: CASGVGGVKNTEAFF.